Following are 20 T cell receptor beta chains from one sample sequenced in a study of response to subunit inactivated influenza vaccine. Using its own MiXCR run on the RT-PCR reads, TCRdb lists one record per CDR3 protein. The table has 400,000 to 550,000 distinct CDR3 sequences, 25% seen once; the top ten hold 1.9%. Sequences were derived from CD4+ T cells sorted from PBMCs, sampled 4 to 6 days after vaccination. These receptors came from a man aged 45-65 years who received an inactivated influenza vaccine.

This clonotype has just a few counts. This chain links TRBV7-9 with TRBJ1-1; 8 nucleotides agree with TRBD1. CDR3 length equals 13 residues. With V trimmed by 3 bases and J by 6 bases, 3 bases remained unmatched. From germline, CDR1 is SEHNR and CDR2 FQNEAQ (reference sequence). The CDR3, as DNA: TGTGCCAGCAGCTTTCAGGGGGCCTCTGAAGCTTTCTTT. Its protein product is CASSFQGASEAFF.

This clonotype was recorded at least ten times. J is TRBJ2-2 and V is TRBV6-1, with 14 bases matching TRBD2. The CDR3 length is 17 residues. The germline CDR1 and CDR2 sequences are MNHNS and SASEGT. V dropped 7 bases and J dropped 4; count of bases not matched to a gene: 8. The CDR3 region is CASKGLAGVGGTGELFF. In nucleotides, the CDR3 is TGTGCCAGCAAGGGACTAGCGGGAGTGGGTGGCACCGGGGAGCTGTTTTTT.

The chain links TRBV11-2 to TRBJ2-1; 12 bases map to TRBD2. The length of the CDR3 is 19 residues. CDR1 is SGHAT, CDR2 FQNNGV, per germline. After removal of 1 base from V and 9 bases from J, the junction contained 16 bases not matched to a gene. The CDR3 bases are TGTGCCAGCAGCTTAGTTAACGTTGGTTACGGACTAGCGGGAAGTGAGCAGTTCTTC. Its protein is CASSLVNVGYGLAGSEQFF. Full variable domain (outside the CDR3, taken from reference TRBV11-2 and TRBJ2-1): EAGVAQSPRYKIIEKRQSVAFWCNPISGHATLYWYQQILGQGPKLLIQFQNNGVVDDSQLPKDRFSAERLKGVDSTLKIQPAKLEDSAVYLCASSLVNVGYGLAGSEQFFGPGTRLTVL.

This clonotype has just a few counts. The chain combines TRBV29-1 with TRBJ2-7, with D tentatively TRBD1 (6 bases). Trimming removed 1 base at V and 6 bases at J, with 10 bases between. The CDR3 length is 12 residues. CDR1 is SQVTM, CDR2 ANQGSEA, per germline. The CDR3 DNA sequence: TGCAGCGTTGAAGGTCAGGGGAGCGAGCAGTACTTC. Translation gives CSVEGQGSEQYF.

A word on this clonotype: A much larger clone sits a single nucleotide away, making a read error possible. Because it lacks the conserved phenylalanine or tryptophan at the end, this CDR3 is likely a read error. V usage is TRBV20-1 and J usage is TRBJ2-3; TRBD2 matches at 12 bases. Germline-derived CDR1 and CDR2 are DFQATT and SNEGSKA (reference sequence). The CDR3 is 17 residues long. V was pared by 0 bases and J by 5 bases, with 9 bases of the junction left unmatched. The DNA of the CDR3 is TGCAGTGCTAGAGATCCCAGACTAGCGGGAGATGAAGATACGCAGTATATT. It encodes CSARDPRLAGDEDTQYI.

J is TRBJ2-5 and V is TRBV7-6; 10 positions agree with TRBD2. Germline CDR1 reads SGHVS; CDR2 reads FNYEAQ. The CDR3 has 17 amino acids. The junction had 6 bases not matched to a gene; V was cut back by 0 bases and J by 2 bases. CDR3 DNA: TGTGCCAGCAGCTTAGCTGTACTAGCGGGACTTCAAGAGACCCAGTACTTC. Protein sequence: CASSLAVLAGLQETQYF. Filled out from reference TRBV7-6 and TRBJ2-5, the complete variable domain reads GAGVSQSPRYKVTKRGQDVALRCDPISGHVSLYWYRQALGQGPEFLTYFNYEAQQDKSGLPNDRFSAERPEGSISTLTIQRTEQRDSAMYRCASSLAVLAGLQETQYFGPGTRLLVL.

V is TRBV11-2 and J is TRBJ2-7; D gene uncertain. Germline assignment: CDR1 SGHAT and CDR2 FQNNGV. V was clipped by 1 base and J by 3 bases, with 10 bases between them. CDR3 size: 14 residues. For the CDR3, the DNA is TGTGCCAGCAGCTTAGGGGTGGAACTCTACGAGCAGTACTTC. It encodes CASSLGVELYEQYF.

In its sample, this clonotype was seen a few times. This chain uses TRBV5-6 with TRBJ2-1; 7 bases are a match to TRBD1. Germline V gene lookup returns CDR1 SGHDT and CDR2 YYEEEE. J gave up 2 bases and V 0 bases, and 5 bases lay outside the gene matches. This CDR3 contains 16 residues. In nucleotides, the CDR3 is TGTGCCAGCAGCTTGGTCAACAGGGGCACCTACAATGAGCAGTTCTTC. This gives the protein CASSLVNRGTYNEQFF.

The chain has TRBV24-1 and TRBJ1-2, with TRBD1 matching over 8 bases. The V gene's germline CDR1 is KGHDR and CDR2 SFDVKD. V trimming: 4 bases; J trimming: 8 bases; junction bases outside the gene matches: 8. This CDR3 comprises 14 residues. The DNA of the CDR3 is TGTGCCACCAGTGACACAACAGGGGGTGTCGGCTACACCTTC. Amino acids: CATSDTTGGVGYTF.

The genes are TRBV11-1 and TRBJ2-1, with 8 nucleotides matching TRBD2. CDR1 SGHAT and CDR2 FQDESV come from the germline V gene (reference sequence). This CDR3 spans 18 amino acids. Losses at the gene ends were 1 base for V and 7 bases for J; bases not matched to a gene: 15. The CDR3 DNA is TGTGCCAGCAGCTTAGTCGGAGCGGGGGCACCACTTGGGAATGAGCAGTTCTTC. This gives the protein CASSLVGAGAPLGNEQFF.

The V and J genes are TRBV27 and TRBJ2-7; 9 bases line up with TRBD1. CDR1 and CDR2 from the germline V gene are MNHEY and SMNVEV (reference sequence). This CDR3 region has 16 residues. Unmatched junction bases numbered 11, after V lost 5 bases and J lost 3 bases. CDR3 protein: CASSQRPGTGSYEQYF. The CDR3 DNA sequence: TGTGCCAGCAGTCAACGCCCCGGGACAGGGAGCTACGAGCAGTACTTC.

This clonotype has more than one count but fewer than ten. Written as DNA, the CDR3 is TGTGCCACCAGTGGGGGACTAGCGGGACGCACAGATACGCAGTATTTT. It encodes CATSGGLAGRTDTQYF. This chain uses TRBV24-1 with TRBJ2-3; 13 bases are shared with TRBD2. This CDR3 contains 16 residues. V lost 5 bases and J lost 1; bases outside the gene matches: 2. CDR1 is KGHDR, CDR2 SFDVKD, per germline.

The chain combines TRBV6-2 or TRBV6-3 with TRBJ2-7; the match to TRBD2 covers 9 bases. CDR1 is MNHEY and CDR2 is SVGEGT in the germline V gene. J lost 2 bases, V lost 8 bases, and 7 bases had no gene match. CDR3 length equals 14 residues. The CDR3 DNA sequence: TGTGCCAGCTGTCGGGAGCGGGGGGCCTACGAGCAGTACTTC. Amino acids: CASCRERGAYEQYF.

This clonotype occurred a few times. The chain is built from TRBV20-1 and TRBJ1-4; D perhaps matches TRBD1 (5 bases). Germline V lookup: CDR1 DFQATT, CDR2 SNEGSKA (reference sequence). The CDR3 loop spans 13 amino acids. Trimming took off 2 bases at V and 4 bases at J, with 8 bases between the two ends. The CDR3 nucleotides read TGCAGTGCTAGACGGACAAATAATGAAAAACTGTTTTTT. Amino acid sequence: CSARRTNNEKLFF.

The chain joins TRBV6-2 or TRBV6-3 to TRBJ1-2, with 7 bases aligning to TRBD1. Germline V gene sequence: CDR1 MNHEY, CDR2 SVGEGT. V shed 6 bases and J 4 bases; nucleotides not matched to a gene: 2. The CDR3 loop spans 12 amino acids. The DNA of the CDR3 is TGTGCCAGCAGGACAGGGTCCTATGGCTACACCTTC. This sequence encodes CASRTGSYGYTF.

This sequence joins TRBV10-3 and TRBJ2-7, with 7 bases matching TRBD1. This CDR3 has 16 amino acids. V was clipped by 0 bases and J by 2 bases; unmatched bases: 7. Per the germline V gene, CDR1 is ENHRY and CDR2 is SYGVKD. Written as DNA, the CDR3 is TGTGCCATCAGTGAGTCGGTGACAGGGAAGGCCTACGAGCAGTACTTC. This gives the protein CAISESVTGKAYEQYF.

V is TRBV7-2 and J is TRBJ2-7; 7 nucleotides agree with TRBD2. The junction had 11 bases not matched to a gene; V was cut back by 3 bases and J by 6 bases. Per the germline V gene, CDR1 is SGHTA and CDR2 is FQGNSA. The CDR3 sequence is 15 residues long. The CDR3 protein is CASSFGAGVSREQYF. CDR3 bases: TGTGCCAGCAGCTTCGGGGCGGGAGTGTCACGCGAGCAGTACTTC.

This clonotype came up a few times. The V call is TRBV20-1, the J call TRBJ1-5; TRBD1 matches at 7 bases. With 6 bases clipped from V and 2 bases from J, the junction kept 7 bases outside the gene matches. Germline CDR1 DFQATT, CDR2 SNEGSKA (reference sequence). The CDR3 has 14 amino acids. As DNA, the CDR3 is TGCAGTGCCACTACCGGGACAGGCAATCAGCCCCAGCATTTT. Protein sequence: CSATTGTGNQPQHF.

Only a few counts were recorded for this clonotype. The rearrangement links TRBV7-2 to TRBJ2-1, with D hard to call. The ends were cut back, 1 base at V and 2 bases at J, with 6 bases in the middle. Germline CDR1 SGHTA, CDR2 FQGNSA. The CDR3 covers 14 residues. CDR3 sequence reads: CASSLVAAYNEQFF. The DNA of the CDR3 is TGTGCCAGCAGCTTAGTCGCGGCCTACAATGAGCAGTTCTTC.

There are a few counts of this clonotype. The chain couples TRBV19 to TRBJ2-2; 7 positions match TRBD1. V gave up 5 bases and J gave up 0 bases; unmatched junction bases: 3. Germline loops: CDR1 LNHDA, CDR2 SQIVND (reference sequence). The CDR3 has 15 amino acids. In nucleotides, the CDR3 is TGTGCCAGTAGTGAGGGGACAGCGAACACCGGGGAGCTGTTTTTT. Translating it yields CASSEGTANTGELFF. The full variable domain, with the rest looked up from reference TRBV19 and TRBJ2-2, is DGGITQSPKYLFRKEGQNVTLSCEQNLNHDAMYWYRQDPGQGLRLIYYSQIVNDFQKGDIAEGYSVSREKKESFPLTVTSAQKNPTAFYLCASSEGTANTGELFFGEGSRLTVL.